Below are 21 T cell receptor beta chains sequenced from a single sample in a study of T cells after yellow fever vaccination. MiXCR, applied by TCRdb to the 5' RACE reads, yields one record per CDR3 protein. Of over 110,000 distinct CDR3 sequences detected, 7.7% appear once; the ten largest clones hold under 0.95%. Source: CD4+ T cells sorted from PBMCs, taken 5 days after the yellow fever booster vaccination. These TCRs come from a man aged 25 to 40 who received the YFV17D yellow fever vaccine.

This clonotype was picked up many times. This chain connects TRBV24-1 to TRBJ2-7; 12 bases are shared with TRBD1. The germline CDR1 and CDR2 sequences are KGHDR and SFDVKD. With V trimmed by 4 bases and J by 7 bases, 13 bases remained unmatched. There are 17 residues in the CDR3. The CDR3 region is CATSDNRGQGASGEQYF. The CDR3 nucleotides read TGTGCCACCAGTGACAACCGGGGACAGGGGGCGTCGGGGGAGCAGTACTTC.

This clonotype has a count of ten or more. The gene calls are TRBV7-6 and TRBJ2-1; 7 bases map to TRBD1. Germline-derived CDR1 and CDR2 are SGHVS and FNYEAQ. V lost 5 bases, J lost 2 bases, and 3 bases stayed unmatched. The CDR3 is 14 amino acids. The CDR3 spells CASSLGTAYNEQFF. In DNA, the CDR3 is TGTGCCAGCAGCCTCGGGACAGCCTACAATGAGCAGTTCTTC.

This clonotype was recorded at least ten times. The chain carries TRBV3-1 and TRBJ1-2, with D tentatively TRBD1 (5 bases). This CDR3 has 13 residues. Per the germline V gene, CDR1 is LGHDT and CDR2 is YNNKEL (reference sequence). V gave up 4 bases and J gave up 7 bases, with 13 bases separating them. DNA for the CDR3: TGTGCCAGCAGCCGAAACGGGGGGGTTGGCTACACCTTC. It translates to CASSRNGGVGYTF.

This clonotype was picked up many times. CDR3 nucleotide sequence: TGTGCCAGCAGCCCAATCTCAGGGATTCACTATGGCTACACCTTC. The encoded protein is CASSPISGIHYGYTF. This sequence joins TRBV12-3 or TRBV12-4 and TRBJ1-2; D may be TRBD1 (5 bases). CDR3 length: 15 amino acids. The V gene lost 6 bases and the J gene lost 3 bases, with 17 bases spanning the gap.

This clonotype was seen repeatedly, ten times or more. The genes are TRBV11-3 and TRBJ2-1; 11 positions match TRBD1. V trimming: 4 bases; J trimming: 4 bases; junction bases outside the gene matches: 3. Germline CDR1 reads SGHNT; CDR2 reads YENEEA. This CDR3 spans 15 amino acids. Here the CDR3 reads CASSSGTGGYNEQFF. Here the CDR3 DNA reads TGTGCCAGCAGCTCCGGGACAGGGGGGTACAATGAGCAGTTCTTC.

This clonotype was counted ten times or more. The V gene is TRBV20-1, the J gene TRBJ2-2; D is possibly TRBD2 (6 bases). Germline loops: CDR1 DFQATT, CDR2 SNEGSKA (reference sequence). The germline V and J ends were trimmed by 0 bases and 2 bases, with 7 bases remaining between them. The CDR3 spans 14 residues. In DNA, the CDR3 is TGCAGTGCTAGAGATGCGGGAAACACCGGGGAGCTGTTTTTT. It encodes CSARDAGNTGELFF.

This clonotype was seen repeatedly, ten times or more. This chain joins TRBV20-1 and TRBJ1-2; D may be TRBD1 (5 bases). Trimming pared 6 bases from V and 3 bases from J, leaving 17 bases between. The CDR3 length is 14 residues. Per the germline V gene, CDR1 is DFQATT and CDR2 is SNEGSKA (reference sequence). Here the CDR3 DNA reads TGCAGTGCCACCGGTCAAACAGGATACTATGGCTACACCTTC. It yields the protein CSATGQTGYYGYTF.

This clonotype was seen at least ten times. CDR3 protein: CSAIRDPPHEQYF. The DNA of the CDR3 is TGCAGCGCGATTCGGGACCCGCCCCACGAGCAGTACTTC. The chain couples TRBV29-1 to TRBJ2-7; tentatively, D is TRBD1 or TRBD2 (5 bases each). The germline gives CDR1 SQVTM, CDR2 ANQGSEA. This CDR3 contains 13 residues. V lost 7 bases, J lost 5 bases, and 18 bases lay in between.

This clonotype appeared many times. V is TRBV6-5 and J is TRBJ2-2; the D gene is possibly TRBD1 (7 bases). V lost 2 bases, J lost 6 bases, and 19 bases lay in between. The CDR3 length is 17 residues. Germline V gene sequence: CDR1 MNHEY, CDR2 SVGAGI. This chain's CDR3 is CASSYRGGTVPAGELFF. The CDR3 nucleotides read TGTGCCAGCAGTTACCGGGGCGGGACAGTTCCAGCCGGGGAGCTGTTTTTT.

This sequence joins TRBV12-3 or TRBV12-4 and TRBJ2-2; 7 positions match TRBD2. V was pared by 11 bases and J by 3 bases, with 21 bases of the junction left unmatched. This CDR3 has 18 amino acids. CDR3: CAFSLLGRGDSHTGELFF. CDR3 DNA sequence: TGTGCCTTCAGTTTATTGGGTCGGGGGGATAGTCACACCGGGGAGCTGTTTTTT.

There are many counts of this clonotype. The V call is TRBV5-5, the J call TRBJ2-7; possibly TRBD1 for D (5 bases). Deletions cut 10 bases from V and 2 bases from J, with 16 bases between. The CDR3 is 13 amino acids. Germline V gene data show CDR1 as SGHKS and CDR2 as YYEKEE (reference sequence). The DNA for the CDR3 is TGTGCCTGGAAGGGGCTGAGAGCCTACGAGCAGTACTTC. It specifies CAWKGLRAYEQYF. Using reference TRBV5-5 and TRBJ2-7 for the parts outside the CDR3, the full variable domain is DAGVTQSPTHLIKTRGQQVTLRCSPISGHKSVSWYQQVLGQGPQFIFQYYEKEERGRGNFPDRFSARQFPNYSSELNVNALLLGDSALYLCAWKGLRAYEQYFGPGTRLTVT.

The sample holds many counts of this clonotype. The V call is TRBV7-7, the J call TRBJ2-3; D is unresolved. Germline-derived CDR1 and CDR2 are SSHAT and FNYEAQ (reference sequence). This CDR3 contains 15 residues. V shed 0 bases and J shed 0 bases, with 7 bases lying between them. The CDR3 reads CASSLARTSTDTQYF. The CDR3 coding sequence is TGTGCCAGCAGCTTAGCGCGCACTAGCACAGATACGCAGTATTTT.

About this clonotype itself: A much larger clone differs by one base, so this may be a read error. The gene calls are TRBV29-1 and TRBJ2-7, with no clear D. There are 11 residues in the CDR3. Germline CDR1 and CDR2: SQVTM and ANQGSEA. V lost 4 bases to trimming and J lost 3 bases, with 7 bases between them. CDR3 residues: CSVAASYEQYF. DNA for the CDR3: TGCAGCGTTGCGGCTAGCTACGAGCAGTACTTC.

The sample holds many counts of this clonotype. A read error may produce the germline difference seen at one junction end. The J gene is TRBJ2-1, the V gene TRBV5-1; D might be TRBD2 (5 bases). Looked up from germline, CDR1 is SGHRS and CDR2 is YFSETQ. The length of the CDR3 is 15 residues. CDR3 sequence (DNA): TGTGCCAGCAGCCTTACGGGGAGCTCCTACAATGAGCAGTTCTTC. It yields the protein CASSLTGSSYNEQFF.

This clonotype was picked up a small number of times. The rearrangement uses TRBV20-1 and TRBJ2-5; the D is unclear. V was shortened by 3 bases and J by 3 bases, with 11 bases between the two germline ends. Germline V lookup: CDR1 DFQATT, CDR2 SNEGSKA (reference sequence). This CDR3 is 13 amino acids long. The CDR3 bases are TGCAGTGCTAGGAAGGAGATTGAAGAGACCCAGTACTTC. It codes for CSARKEIEETQYF.

This clonotype has just a few counts. The rearrangement joins TRBV5-4 to TRBJ2-1, with D possibly TRBD1 on 5 matching bases. Trimming cost V 0 bases and J 4 bases, with 11 bases left between them. CDR3 length equals 15 residues. The germline CDR1 and CDR2 sequences are SGHNT and YYREEE (reference sequence). CDR3 DNA sequence: TGTGCCAGCAGCTTGGCGGGCAAGGGGTACAATGAGCAGTTCTTC. Its protein is CASSLAGKGYNEQFF.

This clonotype has ten or more counts. The V and J genes are TRBV5-1 and TRBJ2-5, with 9 bases identical to TRBD2. The ends lost 0 bases at V and 2 bases at J; junction bases unmatched: 5. This CDR3 contains 16 residues. Per the germline V gene, CDR1 is SGHRS and CDR2 is YFSETQ. The DNA for the CDR3 is TGCGCCAGCAGCTTGGGACTAGCGGAAGAACAAGAGACCCAGTACTTC. Translating gives CASSLGLAEEQETQYF.

About this clonotype itself: A read error may produce the germline difference seen at one junction end. The chain uses TRBV20-1 and TRBJ2-7, with D unclear. Looked up from germline, CDR1 is DFQATT and CDR2 is SNEGSKA (reference sequence). The CDR3 runs to 16 residues. CDR3 nucleotide sequence: TGCTGTGCCAAAGGCCTTGCTGAAGGTGTCCCCTACGAGCAGTACTTC. Residues: CCAKGLAEGVPYEQYF.

This clonotype was found many times. The genes are TRBV6-2 or TRBV6-3 and TRBJ2-3, with TRBD2 identical over 8 bases. V was clipped by 8 bases and J by 6 bases; unmatched bases: 22. The CDR3 is 18 residues long. CDR1 and CDR2 from the germline V gene are MNHEY and SVGEGT. The DNA for the CDR3 is TGTGCCAGCCGCCCCCTTGGAAGAAGCGGGAGCCCGACGGATACGCAGTATTTT. This translates into CASRPLGRSGSPTDTQYF.

This clonotype came up many times. The chain links TRBV30 to TRBJ2-3, with 8 bases fitting TRBD2. J gave up 5 bases and V 7 bases, and 8 bases lay outside the gene matches. CDR1 is GTSNPN and CDR2 is SVGIG in the germline V gene (reference sequence). The CDR3 has 13 amino acids. The CDR3 loop reads CALSSGPVDTQYF. The DNA of the CDR3 is TGTGCCTTATCTAGCGGGCCGGTAGATACGCAGTATTTT.

This clonotype appeared many times. The V gene is TRBV29-1, the J gene TRBJ2-7; D is ambiguous. Germline V gene sequence: CDR1 SQVTM, CDR2 ANQGSEA. Trimming took off 7 bases at V and 2 bases at J, with 12 bases between the two ends. This CDR3 is built from 12 residues. The CDR3 DNA sequence: TGCAGCGCCCTGGACGTAACCTACGAGCAGTACTTC. This gives the protein CSALDVTYEQYF.